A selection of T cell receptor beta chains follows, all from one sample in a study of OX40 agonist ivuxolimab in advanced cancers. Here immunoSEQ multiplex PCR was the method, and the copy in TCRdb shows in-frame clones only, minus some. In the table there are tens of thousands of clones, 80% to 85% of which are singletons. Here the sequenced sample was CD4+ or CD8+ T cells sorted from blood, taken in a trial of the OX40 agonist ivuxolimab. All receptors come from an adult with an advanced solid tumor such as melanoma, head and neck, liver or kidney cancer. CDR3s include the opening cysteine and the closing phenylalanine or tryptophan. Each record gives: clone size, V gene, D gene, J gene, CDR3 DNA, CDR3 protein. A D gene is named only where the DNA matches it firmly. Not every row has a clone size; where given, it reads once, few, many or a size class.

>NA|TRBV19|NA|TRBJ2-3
TGTGCCAGTACCCAGACTATCACTAGCACAGATACGCAGTATTTT
CASTQTITSTDTQYF
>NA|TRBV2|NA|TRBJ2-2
TGTGCCAGCAGTGTCTTCTCCGGGGAGCTGTTTTTT
CASSVFSGELFF
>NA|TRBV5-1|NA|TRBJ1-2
TGCGCCAGCAGCCAAGGTGGGGGGTATGGCTACACCTTC
CASSQGGGYGYTF
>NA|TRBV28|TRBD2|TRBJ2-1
TGTGCCAGCACCCCGGGGGGGGATGAGCAGTTCTTC
CASTPGGDEQFF
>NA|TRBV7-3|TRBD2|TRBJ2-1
TGTGCCAGCAGCTTAACTTCGCTAGCGGGGCAGTTCTTC
CASSLTSLAGQFF
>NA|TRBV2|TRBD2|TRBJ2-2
TGTGCCAGCAGTGAGGGGCTCGGGGGGGCCACCGGGGAGCTGTTTTTT
CASSEGLGGATGELFF
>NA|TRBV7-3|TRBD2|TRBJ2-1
TGTGCCAGCAGCCCGAGGCCACTGGCGGGGGGAAAGGAGCAGTTCTTC
CASSPRPLAGGKEQFF
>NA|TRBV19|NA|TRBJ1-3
TGTGCCAGTAGTCTCTCTCCCGGCGCTGGAAACACCATATATTTT
CASSLSPGAGNTIYF
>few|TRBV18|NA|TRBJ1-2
TGTGCCAGCTTACGACCAGTGGCGGACGGCTATGGCTACACCTTC
CASLRPVADGYGYTF
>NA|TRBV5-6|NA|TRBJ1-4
TGTGCCAGCAGCCCCTTGGGCCCAAATGAAAAACTGTTTTTT
CASSPLGPNEKLFF
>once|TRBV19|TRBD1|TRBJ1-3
TGTGCCAGTGGGATCGGACAGGGCCCTGGAAACACCATATATTTT
CASGIGQGPGNTIYF
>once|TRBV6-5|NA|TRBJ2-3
TGTGCCAGCAGCCGGTACACAGATACGCAGTATTTT
CASSRYTDTQYF
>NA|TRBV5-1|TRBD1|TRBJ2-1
TGCGCCAGTGACGACAGGGATTTGGGCTACAATGAGCAGTTCTTC
CASDDRDLGYNEQFF
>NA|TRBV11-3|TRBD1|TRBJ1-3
TGTGCCAGCAGCGGACAGGCTGGAAACACCATATATTTT
CASSGQAGNTIYF
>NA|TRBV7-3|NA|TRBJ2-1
TGTGCCAGCAGCTTCCACAGGGACAATGAGCAGTTCTTC
CASSFHRDNEQFF
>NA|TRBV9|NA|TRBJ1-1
TGTGCCAGCAGCGTAGGTCGGTCCCTGAACACTGAAGCTTTCTTT
CASSVGRSLNTEAFF
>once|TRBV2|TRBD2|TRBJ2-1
TGTGCCAGCCGGACTAGCGGGGGGGCCAATGAGCAGTTCTTC
CASRTSGGANEQFF
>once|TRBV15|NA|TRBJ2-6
TGTGCCACCAGCAGGGACCTCTCTGGGGCCAACGTCCTGACTTTC
CATSRDLSGANVLTF
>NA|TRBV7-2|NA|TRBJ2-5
TGTGCCAGCAGCTTAAGCTACCAAGAGACCCAGTACTTC
CASSLSYQETQYF
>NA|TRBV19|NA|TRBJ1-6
TGTGCCAGTAGTATAGGGCGGAATTCACCCCTCCACTTT
CASSIGRNSPLHF
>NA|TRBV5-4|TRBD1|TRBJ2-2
TGTGCCAGCAGCCCCGGGACAGGGGCAATCACCGGGGAGCTGTTTTTT
CASSPGTGAITGELFF
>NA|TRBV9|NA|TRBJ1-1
TGTGCCAGCAGCGTAGCTCAGGGGCAGGTGAACACTGAAGCTTTCTTT
CASSVAQGQVNTEAFF
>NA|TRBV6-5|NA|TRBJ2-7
TGTGCCACCTCAACGGGTGTCTCCTACGAGCAGTACTTC
CATSTGVSYEQYF
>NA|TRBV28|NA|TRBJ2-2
TGTGCCAGCAGTTTTGTCCGGAACACCGGGGAGCTGTTTTTT
CASSFVRNTGELFF
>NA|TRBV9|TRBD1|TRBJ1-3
TGTGCCAGCAGCGACGGACAGGGATCGTCCTCTGGAAACACCATATATTTT
CASSDGQGSSSGNTIYF
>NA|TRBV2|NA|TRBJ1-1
TGTGCCAGCAGTAAGACACTAATGAACACTGAAGCTTTCTTT
CASSKTLMNTEAFF
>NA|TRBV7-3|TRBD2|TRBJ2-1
TGTGCCAGCAGCCGAGCGGGGGGGCACAATGAGCAGTTCTTC
CASSRAGGHNEQFF
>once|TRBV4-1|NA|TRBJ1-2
TGCGCCAGCAGCCAACCCGGGGGGAGGGTTGGCGGCTACACCTTC
CASSQPGGRVGGYTF
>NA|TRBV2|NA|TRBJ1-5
TGTGCCAGCAGTGAACCGCTTTTCCGGAGTTATAGCAATCAGCCCCAGCATTTT
CASSEPLFRSYSNQPQHF
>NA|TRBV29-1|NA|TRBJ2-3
TGCAGCGTTGAGGTTCTAACCCGGGAGTATTTT
CSVEVLTREYF
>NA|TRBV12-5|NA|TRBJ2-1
TGTGCTAGTGGTTTGGGGGGTTTGGGTAAGCAGTTCTTC
CASGLGGLGKQFF
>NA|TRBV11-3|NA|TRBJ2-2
TGTGCCAGCAGTCAAGCGGCGAACACCGGGGAGCTGTTTTTT
CASSQAANTGELFF
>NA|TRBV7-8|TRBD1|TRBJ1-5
TGTGCCAGCAGCTTAGTCCCAGGGGGTGAGAGGAATCAGCCCCAGCATTTT
CASSLVPGGERNQPQHF
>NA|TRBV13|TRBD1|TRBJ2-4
TGTGCCAGCAGCTCTCGGGGGACAGGCCCTTCCAAAAACATTCAGTACTTC
CASSSRGTGPSKNIQYF
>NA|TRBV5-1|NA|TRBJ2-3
TGCGCCAGCAGCTCGGGCCCAGATACGCAGTATTTT
CASSSGPDTQYF